Included here is one TCR beta chain sequence, with context. Donors were healthy HIV-negative adults without recent acute infections or vaccinations. Every one of the donors was a Caucasian adult that lived in Nashville, Tennessee. A split of CD4+ cells into CD45RA+ naive and CD45RA-negative memory subsets was performed. In replicate PCRs of sorted subsets, approximately 210 ng DNA, 29,000 or so T cell genomes, was used. TCRdb's table, derived via immunoSEQ multiplex PCR, lists solely in-frame clones and lacks some. This sample has some 550,000 clones, with less than 98% found just once. These data belong to a study of shared clonotypes between healthy human individuals. With 0 bases removed from V and 7 bases from J, the gap between germline ends came to 14 bases. CDR3 size: 15 residues. Germline V gives CDR1 SGHRS, CDR2 YFSETQ.

The clonotype was recovered from a woman aged 25-40 years in good health. Sample: naive CD4+ T cells sorted from blood. Sample subset: CD45RA+ positively selected. This chain uses TRBV5-1 with TRBJ2-1, with D perhaps TRBD1 or TRBD2 (6 bases each). CDR3 bases: TGCGCCAGCAGCTTGGATGTTCAAGGGGGGAATGAGCAGTTCTTC. This gives the protein CASSLDVQGGNEQFF.